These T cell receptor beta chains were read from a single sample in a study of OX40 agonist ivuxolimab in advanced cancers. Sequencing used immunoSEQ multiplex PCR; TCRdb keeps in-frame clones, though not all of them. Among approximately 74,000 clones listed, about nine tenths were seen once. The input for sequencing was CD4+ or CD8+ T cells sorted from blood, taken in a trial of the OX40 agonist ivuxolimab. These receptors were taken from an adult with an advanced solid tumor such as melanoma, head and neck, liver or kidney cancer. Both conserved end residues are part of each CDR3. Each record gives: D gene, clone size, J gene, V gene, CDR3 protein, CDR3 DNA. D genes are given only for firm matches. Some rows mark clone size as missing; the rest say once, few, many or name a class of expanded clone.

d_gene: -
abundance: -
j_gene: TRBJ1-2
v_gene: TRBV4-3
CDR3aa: CASSPSTEQLGTGYTF
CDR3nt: TGCGCCAGCAGCCCTTCGACCGAGCAACTTGGGACTGGCTACACCTTC

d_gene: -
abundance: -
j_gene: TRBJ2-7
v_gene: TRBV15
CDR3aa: CATSRSNDEQYF
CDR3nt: TGTGCCACCAGCAGAAGTAATGACGAGCAGTACTTC

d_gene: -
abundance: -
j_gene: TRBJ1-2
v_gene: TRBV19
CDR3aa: CASSPGANYGYTF
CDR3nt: TGTGCCAGTAGTCCAGGGGCTAACTATGGCTACACCTTC

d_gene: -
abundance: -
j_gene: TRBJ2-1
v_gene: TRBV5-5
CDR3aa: CASSLETYNEQFF
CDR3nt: TGTGCCAGCAGCTTGGAGACCTACAATGAGCAGTTCTTC

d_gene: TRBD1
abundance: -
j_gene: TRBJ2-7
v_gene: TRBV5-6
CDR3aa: CASSYVKNRDRGYEQYF
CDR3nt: TGTGCCAGCAGCTATGTCAAGAACCGGGACAGGGGGTACGAGCAGTACTTC

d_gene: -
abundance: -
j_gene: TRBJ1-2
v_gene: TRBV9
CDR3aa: CASSSSPANYGYTF
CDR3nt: TGTGCCAGCTCCTCCTCACCAGCTAACTATGGCTACACCTTC

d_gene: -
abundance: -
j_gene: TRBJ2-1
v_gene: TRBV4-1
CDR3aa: CASSQAKANEQFF
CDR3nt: TGCGCCAGCAGCCAAGCGAAGGCGAATGAGCAGTTCTTC

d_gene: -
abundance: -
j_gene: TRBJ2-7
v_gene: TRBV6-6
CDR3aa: CASRYQGSPYEQYF
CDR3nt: TGTGCCAGCAGGTATCAGGGTAGCCCCTACGAGCAGTACTTC

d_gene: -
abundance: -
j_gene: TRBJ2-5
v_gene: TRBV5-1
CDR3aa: CASNVGHEETQYF
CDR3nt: TGCGCCAGCAACGTCGGGCACGAAGAGACCCAGTACTTC

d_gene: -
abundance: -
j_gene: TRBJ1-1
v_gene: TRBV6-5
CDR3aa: CASEVSTEAFF
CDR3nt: TGTGCCAGCGAAGTGAGCACTGAAGCTTTCTTT

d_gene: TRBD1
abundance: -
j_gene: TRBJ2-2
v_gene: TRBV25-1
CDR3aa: CASSGQGNGELFF
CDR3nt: TGTGCCAGCAGTGGACAGGGGAACGGGGAGCTGTTTTTT

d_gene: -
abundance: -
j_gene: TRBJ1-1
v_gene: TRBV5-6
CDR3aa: CASSLAALGARYTEAFF
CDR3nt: TGTGCCAGCAGCTTGGCCGCGTTGGGGGCGCGTTACACTGAAGCTTTCTTT

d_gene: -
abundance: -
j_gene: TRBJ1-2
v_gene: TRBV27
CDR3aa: CASSFSQGTFGYTF
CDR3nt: TGTGCCAGCAGTTTCAGTCAGGGGACGTTCGGCTACACCTTC

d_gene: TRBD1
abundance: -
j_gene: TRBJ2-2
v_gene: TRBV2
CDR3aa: CASEDRLGAGELFF
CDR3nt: TGTGCCAGCGAGGACAGGCTTGGGGCCGGGGAGCTGTTTTTT

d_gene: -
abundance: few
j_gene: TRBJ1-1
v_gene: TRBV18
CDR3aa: CASSPGGSTEAFF
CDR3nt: TGTGCCAGCTCACCAGGCGGCAGCACTGAAGCTTTCTTT

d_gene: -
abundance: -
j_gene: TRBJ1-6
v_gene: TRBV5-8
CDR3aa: CASSHREMGENSPLHF
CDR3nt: TGTGCCAGCAGCCATCGGGAGATGGGAGAAAATTCACCCCTCCACTTT

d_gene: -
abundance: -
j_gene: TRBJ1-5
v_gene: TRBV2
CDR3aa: CASSDISVGNQPQHF
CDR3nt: TGTGCCAGCAGTGACATATCGGTGGGAAATCAGCCCCAGCATTTT

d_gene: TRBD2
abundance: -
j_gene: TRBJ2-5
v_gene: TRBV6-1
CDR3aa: CASRPLAGGLETQYF
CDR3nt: TGTGCCAGCAGGCCTCTAGCGGGAGGATTGGAGACCCAGTACTTC

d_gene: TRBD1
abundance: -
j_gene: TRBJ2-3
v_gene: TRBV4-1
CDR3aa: CASSQEETGGPDTQYF
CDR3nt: TGCGCCAGCAGCCAAGAAGAGACAGGGGGTCCAGATACGCAGTATTTT

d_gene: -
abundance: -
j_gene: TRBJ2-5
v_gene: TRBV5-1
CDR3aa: CASSLGAQAPKETQYF
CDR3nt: TGCGCCAGCAGCTTGGGGGCACAAGCGCCAAAAGAGACCCAGTACTTC

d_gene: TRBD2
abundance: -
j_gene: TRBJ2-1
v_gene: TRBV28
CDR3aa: CASSLTSGSYNEQFF
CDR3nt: TGTGCCAGCAGTTTAACTAGCGGGAGCTACAATGAGCAGTTCTTC

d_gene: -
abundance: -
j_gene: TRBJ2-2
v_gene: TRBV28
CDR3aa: CASSLHTGELFF
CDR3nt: TGTGCCAGCAGTCTCCACACCGGGGAGCTGTTTTTT

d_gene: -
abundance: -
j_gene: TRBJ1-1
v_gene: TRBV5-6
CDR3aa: CASSLGGHMNTEAFF
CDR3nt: TGTGCCAGCAGCTTGGGCGGACATATGAACACTGAAGCTTTCTTT

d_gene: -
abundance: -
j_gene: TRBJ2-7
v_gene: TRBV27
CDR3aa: CASSLDDRAYEQYF
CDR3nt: TGTGCCAGCAGTCTAGATGACAGAGCCTACGAGCAGTACTTC

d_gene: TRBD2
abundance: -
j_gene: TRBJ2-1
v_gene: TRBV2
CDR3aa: CASSEPRLADEQFF
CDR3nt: TGTGCCAGCAGTGAGCCCCGACTAGCGGATGAGCAGTTCTTC

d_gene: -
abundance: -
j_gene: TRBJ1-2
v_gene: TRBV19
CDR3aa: CASSIFSESLYGYTF
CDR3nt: TGTGCCAGTAGTATCTTCTCGGAATCACTTTATGGCTACACCTTC

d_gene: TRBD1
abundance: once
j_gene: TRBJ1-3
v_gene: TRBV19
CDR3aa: CASRVDRASGNTIYF
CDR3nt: TGTGCCAGTAGAGTCGACAGGGCCTCTGGAAACACCATATATTTT

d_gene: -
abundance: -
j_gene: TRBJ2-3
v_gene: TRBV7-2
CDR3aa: CASNLLGGTDTQYF
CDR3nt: TGTGCCAGCAACCTTCTAGGGGGCACAGATACGCAGTATTTT

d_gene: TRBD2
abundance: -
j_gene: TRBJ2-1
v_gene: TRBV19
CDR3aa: CASARREGNNEQFF
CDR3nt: TGTGCCAGTGCCCGGCGGGAGGGTAACAATGAGCAGTTCTTC

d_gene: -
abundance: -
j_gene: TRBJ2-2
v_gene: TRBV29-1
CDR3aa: CSVDGGTGELFF
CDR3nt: TGCAGCGTTGATGGAGGGACCGGGGAGCTGTTTTTT

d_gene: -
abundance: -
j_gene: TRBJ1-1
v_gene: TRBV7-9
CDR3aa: CASSLLIGGEAFF
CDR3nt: TGTGCCAGCAGCTTATTAATCGGGGGTGAAGCTTTCTTT

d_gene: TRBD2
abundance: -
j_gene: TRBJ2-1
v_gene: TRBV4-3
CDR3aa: CASSHLGTSGKGGTYNEQFF
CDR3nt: TGCGCCAGCAGCCACCTCGGGACTAGCGGAAAAGGGGGTACTTACAATGAGCAGTTCTTC

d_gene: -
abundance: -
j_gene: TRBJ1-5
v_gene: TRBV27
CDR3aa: CASSTGTLGNQPQHF
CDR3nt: TGTGCCAGCAGTACCGGGACTCTAGGCAATCAGCCCCAGCATTTT

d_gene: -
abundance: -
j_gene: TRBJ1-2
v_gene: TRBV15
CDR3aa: CATRRGGSGTNYGYTF
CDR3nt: TGTGCCACTCGGCGCGGGGGTAGTGGGACTAACTATGGCTACACCTTC

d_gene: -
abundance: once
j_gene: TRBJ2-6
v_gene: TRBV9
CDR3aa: CASSARLRGGANVLTF
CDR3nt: TGTGCCAGCAGCGCGCGTCTACGAGGTGGGGCCAACGTCCTGACTTTC

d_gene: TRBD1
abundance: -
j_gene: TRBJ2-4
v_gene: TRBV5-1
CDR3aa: CASSLTPDRSYIQYF
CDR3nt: TGCGCCAGCAGCTTAACGCCGGACAGGTCGTATATTCAGTACTTC

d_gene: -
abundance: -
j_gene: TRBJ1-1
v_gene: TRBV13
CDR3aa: CASSLVGDDEAFF
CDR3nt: TGTGCCAGCAGCTTAGTTGGGGATGATGAAGCTTTCTTT

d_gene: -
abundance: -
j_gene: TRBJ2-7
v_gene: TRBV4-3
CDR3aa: CASSQEVGAPYEQYF
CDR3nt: TGCGCCAGCAGCCAAGAGGTGGGAGCCCCCTACGAGCAGTACTTC

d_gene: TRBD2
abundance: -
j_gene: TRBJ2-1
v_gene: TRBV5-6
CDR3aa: CASSPAGGVEQFF
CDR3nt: TGTGCCAGCAGCCCAGCGGGGGGAGTTGAGCAGTTCTTC

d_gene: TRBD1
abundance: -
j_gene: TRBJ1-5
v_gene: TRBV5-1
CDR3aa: CASSPGQGLQPQHF
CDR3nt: TGCGCCAGCAGCCCTGGACAGGGTCTTCAGCCCCAGCATTTT